This T cell receptor (beta chain) was obtained from a study of blood T cell repertoires in COVID-19. Study-wide context: The study drew acute and convalescent COVID-19 samples from the United States, Italy and Spain. Sources were T cells, B-cell-depleted T cells, or PBMCs; the material itself was cDNA or gDNA.

TCRdb's copy holds only in-frame clones and misses some; the assay was immunoSEQ multiplex PCR. The table includes 150,000 to 200,000 clones, 92% detected once. This CDR3 spans 15 amino acids. Germline loops: CDR1 LNHDA, CDR2 SQIVND (reference sequence). The trim removed 6 bases at V and 2 bases at J, leaving 9 bases unmatched. Seattle patients were enrolled while actively infected and followed longitudinally. The clonotype comes from a man between 25 and 39 years old with COVID-19, enrolled during active disease. Sample: peripheral blood. V usage is TRBV19 and J usage is TRBJ2-7; 8 bases match TRBD1. The CDR3, as DNA: TGTGCCAGTAGAAGCCGAGGACAGGGTCCCTACGAGCAGTACTTC. Its translation is CASRSRGQGPYEQYF.